Listed below are T cell receptor beta chains from one sample, sequenced in a study of T cell repertoires in cytomegalovirus infection. TCRdb fed the reads into MiXCR, producing one record per CDR3 protein. The sample includes over 250,000 distinct CDR3 sequences, roughly a quarter of them seen just once. Sequenced material: PBMCs. Every receptor here comes from a human donor in good health (CMV status not recorded). Some clones in this sample may be carry-over from other donors' samples. Both conserved end residues are part of each CDR3. The D gene is left open where the match is weak. Size values are once, few and many counts, or a class for expanded clones, and some rows have none.

v_call	d_call	clone_size	j_call	cdr3_nt	cdr3_aa
TRBV7-6	-	few	TRBJ2-3	TGTGCCAGCAGCTTAGCGGGACTTGCCACAGATACGCAGTATTTT	CASSLAGLATDTQYF
TRBV5-1	-	-	TRBJ2-5	TGCGCCAGCAGCTTGGCGCCCCTTCAACAAGAGACCCAGTACTTC	CASSLAPLQQETQYF
TRBV7-2	-	-	TRBJ1-1	TGTGCCAGCAGCTTTGGCCTCATTACGAGGACTGAAGCTTTCTTT	CASSFGLITRTEAFF
TRBV19	TRBD1	few	TRBJ2-7	TGTGCCAGTAGACCGACAGGGGCCATCTACGAGCAGTACTTC	CASRPTGAIYEQYF
TRBV6-1	TRBD2	many	TRBJ2-2	TGTGCCAGCAGGGACGGGGGGGGAGACGCCGGGGAGCTGTTTTTT	CASRDGGGDAGELFF
TRBV9	-	-	TRBJ2-7	TGTGCCAGCAGCACATTTGGGAGGGAGCAGTACTTC	CASSTFGREQYF
TRBV7-9	TRBD2	-	TRBJ2-1	TGTGCCAGCGCGGGGGGCTCCTACAATGAGCAGTTCTTC	CASAGGSYNEQFF
TRBV6-2/TRBV6-3	-	-	TRBJ1-5	TGTGCCAGCAGTTTGTCGGCAGGTAGTCAGCCCCAGCATTTT	CASSLSAGSQPQHF
TRBV5-6	-	few	TRBJ2-3	TGTGCCAGCAGCCGAGGACTGGTAACAGATACGCAGTATTTT	CASSRGLVTDTQYF
TRBV11-2	-	few	TRBJ2-1	TGTGCCAGCAGCTTCGGGGTAGCGGTGGGGAATGAGCAGTTCTTC	CASSFGVAVGNEQFF
TRBV20-1	-	few	TRBJ2-7	TGCAGTGCTAGAGATCCCGGACGGGGAGACTACGAGCAGTACTTC	CSARDPGRGDYEQYF
TRBV7-2	-	many	TRBJ2-3	TGTGCCAGCAGCTTAGCCACGGTCTTGACCAGCACAGATACGCAGTATTTT	CASSLATVLTSTDTQYF
TRBV5-1	TRBD2	few	TRBJ2-1	TGCGCCAGCAGCTTGGCTAGCGGGGTTAACAATGAGCAGTTCTTC	CASSLASGVNNEQFF
TRBV5-6	-	-	TRBJ2-5	TGTGCCAGCAGCTTGTTGGGGGGCCAGACCCAGTACTTC	CASSLLGGQTQYF
TRBV6-2/TRBV6-3	TRBD2	many	TRBJ2-7	TGTGCCAGCAGCCTCGGGGGGGTGCAGTACTTC	CASSLGGVQYF
TRBV7-2	-	many	TRBJ2-5	TGTGCCAGCAGCTGGCAGAGCGCCGGGGAGACCCAGTACTTC	CASSWQSAGETQYF
TRBV7-3	-	few	TRBJ2-3	TGTGCCAGCAGCTTAATTCGGCTAGTCGACCTCACAGATACGCAGTATTTT	CASSLIRLVDLTDTQYF
TRBV4-1	-	many	TRBJ2-3	TGCGCCAGCAGCCAAGACGGGAAAATCACAGATACGCAGTATTTT	CASSQDGKITDTQYF
TRBV7-2	-	few	TRBJ1-5	TGTGCCAGCAGCCTTACGGGTTTCAATCAGCCCCAGCATTTT	CASSLTGFNQPQHF
TRBV7-6	TRBD1	-	TRBJ2-1	TGTGCCAGCAGCCCCGGACAGGGGACTGAGCAGTTCTTC	CASSPGQGTEQFF
TRBV24-1	-	many	TRBJ2-1	TGTGCCACCAGTGATTCATCCGGGACCTCCTACAATGAGCAGTTCTTC	CATSDSSGTSYNEQFF
TRBV7-3	-	many	TRBJ2-3	TGTGCCAGCAGCCCGGGACTCAGCACAGATACGCAGTATTTT	CASSPGLSTDTQYF
TRBV11-2	-	few	TRBJ1-4	TGTGCCAGCAGCTTAGGCTCAACAACTAATGAAAAACTGTTTTTT	CASSLGSTTNEKLFF
TRBV5-4	-	many	TRBJ2-5	TGTGCCAGCAGCTTTGGCCCGGCCGACCAAGAGACCCAGTACTTC	CASSFGPADQETQYF
TRBV19	TRBD1	few	TRBJ2-5	TGTGCCAGTAGTAGGCCCGGACAGGGCTTCCGTGAGACCCAGTACTTC	CASSRPGQGFRETQYF
TRBV20-1	TRBD2	few	TRBJ2-7	TGCAGTGCTAGGGGGGGGAGGGCCGATCGGGAGCAGTACTTC	CSARGGRADREQYF
TRBV7-2	-	-	TRBJ1-2	TGTGCCAGCAGCCCGCGGAGCTCCTATGGCTACACCTTC	CASSPRSSYGYTF
TRBV29-1	-	-	TRBJ1-1	TGCAGCGTTCCTAGGCCAGGGACGAACACTGAAGCTTTCTTT	CSVPRPGTNTEAFF
TRBV7-2	TRBD2	few	TRBJ2-5	TGTGCCAGCAGCTTCCCAACTAGCGGAGAGACCCAGTACTTC	CASSFPTSGETQYF
TRBV20-1	-	few	TRBJ2-5	TGCAGTGCTAGAGAGGTCAGGCGAGGACAAGAGACCCAGTACTTC	CSAREVRRGQETQYF
TRBV7-2	-	many	TRBJ2-7	TGTGCCAGCAGCTTACTCCGACAAGTCAACTACGAGCAGTACTTC	CASSLLRQVNYEQYF
TRBV12-3/TRBV12-4	TRBD1	-	TRBJ2-2	TGTGCCAGCAGTAAACAGGGGGCCGTGAACACCGGGGTGCTGTTTTTT	CASSKQGAVNTGVLFF
TRBV5-1	-	-	TRBJ1-6	TGCGCCAGCAGCTGGGACGGGAATTCACCCCTCCACTTT	CASSWDGNSPLHF
TRBV12-3/TRBV12-4	-	-	TRBJ2-7	TGTGCCAGCAGTCTCAGGGGAACTCCCTACGAGCAGTACTTC	CASSLRGTPYEQYF
TRBV6-4	TRBD1	-	TRBJ1-1	TGTGCCAGCAGCTCACAGGGGACAAATGAAGCTTTCTTT	CASSSQGTNEAFF
TRBV7-2	TRBD2	many	TRBJ2-3	TGTGCCAGCAGCTTAGGCGGGAGGGTCGGAGATACGCAGTATTTT	CASSLGGRVGDTQYF
TRBV20-1	-	-	TRBJ2-7	TGCAGTGTCCCTACCCGCGGGACTTTCTCCTACGAGCAGTACTTC	CSVPTRGTFSYEQYF
TRBV15	TRBD1	few	TRBJ1-2	TGTGCCACCAGCAGAGATAGTAGACAGGGGATCTATGGCTACACCTTC	CATSRDSRQGIYGYTF
TRBV28	-	-	TRBJ1-5	TGTGCCAGCAGTTACCCGGGACCGTCCGGGGGTGAGCCCCAGCATTTT	CASSYPGPSGGEPQHF
TRBV12-3/TRBV12-4	-	-	TRBJ2-1	TGTGCCAGCCGTGGGGGGCGGCGAGTGCAGTTCTTC	CASRGGRRVQFF
TRBV20-1	TRBD2	-	TRBJ2-7	TGCAGTGCTCCTAAGTCTCTAGCGGGAGGTTACGAGCAGTACTTC	CSAPKSLAGGYEQYF
TRBV10-3	-	few	TRBJ2-2	TGTGCCATCACCGAAGTAGGGACCTTGGGAAAGACCGGGGAGCTGTTTTTT	CAITEVGTLGKTGELFF
TRBV7-2	-	many	TRBJ2-7	TGTGCCAGCAGCAAAGGGACTTCCTACGAGCAGTACTTC	CASSKGTSYEQYF
TRBV29-1	-	few	TRBJ2-5	TGCAGCGTTGATTCCCAGTCACAAGAGACCCAGTACTTC	CSVDSQSQETQYF
TRBV28	-	few	TRBJ2-7	TGTGCCAGCAGTTTATTAGGGGCCGAGCAGTACTTC	CASSLLGAEQYF
TRBV7-3	TRBD2	-	TRBJ2-3	TGTGCCAGCAGCTCTAGCGGGGTCACAGATACGCAGTATTTT	CASSSSGVTDTQYF
TRBV28	-	few	TRBJ2-7	TGTGCCAGCAGAATTGGGAGTTCGTACGAGCAGTACTTC	CASRIGSSYEQYF
TRBV3-1	-	-	TRBJ2-2	TGTGCCAGCATGATGCGGGAAACCACCGGGGAGCTGTTTTTT	CASMMRETTGELFF
TRBV7-2	TRBD1	many	TRBJ2-1	TGTGCCAGCAGCCCTATGGGGCCGACAGGGGGCTTAGATGAGCAGTTCTTC	CASSPMGPTGGLDEQFF
TRBV7-9	-	few	TRBJ2-2	TGTGCCAGCAGCCCGGGGGCAGGCACCGGGGAGCTGTTTTTT	CASSPGAGTGELFF
TRBV9	TRBD1	-	TRBJ1-2	TGTGCCAGCACTTTTGCCGGGACAGGGGGCGACTATGGCTACACCTTC	CASTFAGTGGDYGYTF
TRBV7-4	TRBD1	-	TRBJ2-7	TGTGCCAGCAGCTTGTATCCTAGGGGGCGAGCCTACGAGCAGTACTTC	CASSLYPRGRAYEQYF
TRBV5-1	-	-	TRBJ1-3	TGCGCCAGCAGCACAGGACAGAGCGGAAACACCATATATTTT	CASSTGQSGNTIYF
TRBV28	-	-	TRBJ2-5	TGTGCCAGCAGTTTATTTTACAAAGAGACCCAGTACTTC	CASSLFYKETQYF
TRBV7-2	TRBD1	few	TRBJ1-3	TGTGCCAGCAGCCCACCAGGGGGGAAATACACCATATATTTT	CASSPPGGKYTIYF